A selection of T cell receptor beta chains follows, all from one sample in a study of blood T cell repertoires in COVID-19. TCRdb keeps only in-frame clones here, not all; method: immunoSEQ multiplex PCR. The sample lists some 96,000 clones; around four fifths were seen once. The specimen sequenced was peripheral blood. The receptors originated from a woman in her 70s with acute or convalescent COVID-19. Both conserved end residues are part of each CDR3. A D gene is named only where the DNA matches it firmly. Size values are once, few and many counts, or a class for expanded clones, and some rows have none.

TRBJ2-5,NA,TRBV28,NA,TGTGCCAGCAGTATCACCTCGGGGGAAATTGAGACCCAGTACTTC,CASSITSGEIETQYF
TRBJ1-5,NA,TRBV20-1,NA,TGCAGTGCTAGTCTCCTCGGCAATCAGCCCCAGCATTTT,CSASLLGNQPQHF
TRBJ2-3,TRBD1,TRBV24-1,NA,TGTGCCACCAGTGATTTGGGGACAGGGGGCGCAGATACGCAGTATTTT,CATSDLGTGGADTQYF
TRBJ1-5,NA,TRBV24-1,few,TGTGCCACCAGTGAGGTCTCGGGGAGCCCCCAGCATTTT,CATSEVSGSPQHF
TRBJ1-4,NA,TRBV28,few,TGTGCCAGCAGTCCGACAGGTTTTTGGGAAAAACTGTTTTTT,CASSPTGFWEKLFF
TRBJ1-6,TRBD1,TRBV19,few,TGTGCCAGTAGCCCGCCGACAGGGTCGGGCTTAAATTCACCCCTCCACTTT,CASSPPTGSGLNSPLHF
TRBJ1-2,NA,TRBV30,NA,TGTGCCTGGAGTCCTGACAGGTCCTATGGCTACACCTTC,CAWSPDRSYGYTF
TRBJ2-3,NA,TRBV7-3,few,TGTGCCAGCAGCGAGGGGGTGGTTACAGATACGCAGTATTTT,CASSEGVVTDTQYF
TRBJ2-2,TRBD2,TRBV7-6,few,TGTGCCAGCAGCTTACGCTCCGGGGGGGCCAACACCGGGGAGCTGTTTTTT,CASSLRSGGANTGELFF
TRBJ2-7,NA,TRBV6-5,NA,TGTGCCAGCAGCGCCCTTGTCAAGCGGAACGAGCAGTACTTC,CASSALVKRNEQYF
TRBJ2-5,TRBD1,TRBV19,NA,TGTGCCAGTAGTACCCGCACAGGGGAAGAGACCCAGTACTTC,CASSTRTGEETQYF
TRBJ2-1,NA,TRBV30,once,TGTGCCTCCCCGCGGCAAAGCTCCTATAATGAGCAGTTCTTC,CASPRQSSYNEQFF
TRBJ1-2,NA,TRBV7-9,NA,TGTGCCAGCAGCTTTTCCCACGGTAATGGCTACACCTTC,CASSFSHGNGYTF
TRBJ1-1,TRBD1,TRBV2,NA,TGTGCCAGCAGTCAACATTCTCAGGGGGCGAACACTGAAGCTTTCTTT,CASSQHSQGANTEAFF
TRBJ1-2,NA,TRBV2,NA,TGTGCCAGCAGTGCAGGAATCGCTAACAACTATGGCTACACCTTC,CASSAGIANNYGYTF
TRBJ2-3,NA,TRBV29-1,NA,TGCAGCGCGGGATATTGGACAGACAACACAGATACGCAGTATTTT,CSAGYWTDNTDTQYF